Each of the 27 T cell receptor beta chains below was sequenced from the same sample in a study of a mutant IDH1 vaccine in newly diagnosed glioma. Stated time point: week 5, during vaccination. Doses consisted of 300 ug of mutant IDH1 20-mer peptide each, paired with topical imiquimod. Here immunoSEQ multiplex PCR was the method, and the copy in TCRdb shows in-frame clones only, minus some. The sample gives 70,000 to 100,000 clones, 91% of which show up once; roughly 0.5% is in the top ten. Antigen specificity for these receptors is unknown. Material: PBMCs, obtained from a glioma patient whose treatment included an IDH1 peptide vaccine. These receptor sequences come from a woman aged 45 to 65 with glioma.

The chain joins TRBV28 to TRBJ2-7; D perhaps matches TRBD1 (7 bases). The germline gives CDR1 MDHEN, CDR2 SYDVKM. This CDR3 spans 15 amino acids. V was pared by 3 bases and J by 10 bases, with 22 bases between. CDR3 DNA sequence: TGTGCCAGCAGTTTTGGCGGGACAGAGTCTACGAAACAGTACTTC. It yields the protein CASSFGGTESTKQYF.

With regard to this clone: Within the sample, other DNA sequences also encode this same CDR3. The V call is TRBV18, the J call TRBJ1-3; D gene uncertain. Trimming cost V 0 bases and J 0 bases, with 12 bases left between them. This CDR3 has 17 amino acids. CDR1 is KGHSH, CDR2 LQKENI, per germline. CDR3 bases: TGTGCCAGCTCACCACCGGAAACGGCAAACTCTGGAAACACCATATATTTT. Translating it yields CASSPPETANSGNTIYF.

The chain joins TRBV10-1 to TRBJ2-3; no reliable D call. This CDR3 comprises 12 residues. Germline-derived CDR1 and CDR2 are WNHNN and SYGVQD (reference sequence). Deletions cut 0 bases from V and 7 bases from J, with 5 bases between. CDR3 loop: CASSESGYTQYF. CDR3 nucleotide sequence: TGCGCCAGCAGTGAGTCCGGGTATACGCAGTATTTT.

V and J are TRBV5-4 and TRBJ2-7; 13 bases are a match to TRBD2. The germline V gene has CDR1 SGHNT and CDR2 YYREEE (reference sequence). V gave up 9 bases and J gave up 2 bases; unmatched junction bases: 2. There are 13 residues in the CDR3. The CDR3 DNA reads TGTGCCATGGGACTAGCGGGAACCTACGAGCAGTACTTC. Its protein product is CAMGLAGTYEQYF.

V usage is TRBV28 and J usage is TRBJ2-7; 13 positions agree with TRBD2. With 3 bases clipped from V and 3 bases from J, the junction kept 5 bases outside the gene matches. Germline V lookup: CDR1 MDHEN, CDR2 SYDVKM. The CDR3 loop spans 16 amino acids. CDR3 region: CASSLVGLAGLYEQYF. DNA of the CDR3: TGTGCCAGCAGTTTGGTGGGACTAGCGGGACTCTACGAGCAGTACTTC.

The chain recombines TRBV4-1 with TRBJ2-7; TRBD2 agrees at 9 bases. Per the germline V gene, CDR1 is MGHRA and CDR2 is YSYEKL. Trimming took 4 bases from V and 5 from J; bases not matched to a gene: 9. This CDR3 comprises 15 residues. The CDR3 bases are TGCGCCAGCAGCCCCCGGGTAGCGGGAGCCAACGAGCAGTACTTC. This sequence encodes CASSPRVAGANEQYF.

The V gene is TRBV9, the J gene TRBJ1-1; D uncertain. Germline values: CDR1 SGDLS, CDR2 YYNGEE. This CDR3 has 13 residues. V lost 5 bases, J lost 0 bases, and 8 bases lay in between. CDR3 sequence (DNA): TGTGCCAGCAGTAGGGCTCTGAACACTGAAGCTTTCTTT. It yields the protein CASSRALNTEAFF.

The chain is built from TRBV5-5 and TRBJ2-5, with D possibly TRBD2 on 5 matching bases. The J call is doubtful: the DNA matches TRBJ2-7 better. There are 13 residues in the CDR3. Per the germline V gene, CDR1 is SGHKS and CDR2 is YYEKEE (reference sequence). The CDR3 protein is CASSTGVSYEQYF. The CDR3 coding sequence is TGTGCCAGCAGCACCGGGGTCTCCTACGAGCAGTACTTC.

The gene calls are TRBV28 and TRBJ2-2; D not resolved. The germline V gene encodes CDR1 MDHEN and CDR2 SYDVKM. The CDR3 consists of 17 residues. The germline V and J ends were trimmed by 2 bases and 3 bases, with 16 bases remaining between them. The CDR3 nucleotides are TGTGCCAGCAGTTTACTCGGTTGGGTGAAGGACACCGGGGAGCTGTTTTTT. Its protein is CASSLLGWVKDTGELFF.

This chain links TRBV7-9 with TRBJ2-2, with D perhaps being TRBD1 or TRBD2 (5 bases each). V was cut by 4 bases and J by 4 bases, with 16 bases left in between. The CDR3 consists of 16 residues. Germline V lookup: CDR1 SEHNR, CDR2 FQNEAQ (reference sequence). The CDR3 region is CASSSTLPGRTGELFF. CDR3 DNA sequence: TGTGCCAGCAGCTCCACCCTTCCGGGGCGCACCGGGGAGCTGTTTTTT.

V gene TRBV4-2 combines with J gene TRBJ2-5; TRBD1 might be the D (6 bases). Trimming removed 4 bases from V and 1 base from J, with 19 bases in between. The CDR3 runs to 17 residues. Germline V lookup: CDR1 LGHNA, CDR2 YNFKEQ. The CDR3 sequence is CASSLRGSGTPQETQYF. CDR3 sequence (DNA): TGTGCCAGCAGCCTCCGAGGTTCCGGGACACCCCAAGAGACCCAGTACTTC.

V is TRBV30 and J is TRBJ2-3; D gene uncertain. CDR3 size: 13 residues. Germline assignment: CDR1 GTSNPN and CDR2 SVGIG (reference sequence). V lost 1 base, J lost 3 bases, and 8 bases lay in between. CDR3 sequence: CAWSDGWTDTQYF. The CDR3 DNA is TGTGCCTGGAGTGACGGATGGACAGATACGCAGTATTTT.

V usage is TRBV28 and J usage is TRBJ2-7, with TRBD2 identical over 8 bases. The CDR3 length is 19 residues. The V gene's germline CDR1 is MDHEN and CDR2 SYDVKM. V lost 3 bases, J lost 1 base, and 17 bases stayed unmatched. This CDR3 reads CASSFRGIGLAGGSYEQYF. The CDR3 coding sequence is TGTGCCAGCAGTTTCCGGGGTATAGGACTAGCAGGAGGATCCTACGAGCAGTACTTC.

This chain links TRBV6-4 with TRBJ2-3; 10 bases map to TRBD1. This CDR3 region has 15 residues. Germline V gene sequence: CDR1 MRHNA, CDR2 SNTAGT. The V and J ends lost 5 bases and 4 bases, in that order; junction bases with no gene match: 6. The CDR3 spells CASSRQGAHADTQYF. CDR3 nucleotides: TGTGCCAGCAGTAGACAGGGGGCGCACGCAGATACGCAGTATTTT.

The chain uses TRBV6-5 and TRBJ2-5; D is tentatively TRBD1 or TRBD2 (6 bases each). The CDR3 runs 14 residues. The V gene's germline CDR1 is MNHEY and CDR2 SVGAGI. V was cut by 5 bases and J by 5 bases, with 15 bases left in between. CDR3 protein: CASSTLGGRETQYF. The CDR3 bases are TGTGCCAGCAGTACCCTCGGGGGCAGGGAGACCCAGTACTTC.

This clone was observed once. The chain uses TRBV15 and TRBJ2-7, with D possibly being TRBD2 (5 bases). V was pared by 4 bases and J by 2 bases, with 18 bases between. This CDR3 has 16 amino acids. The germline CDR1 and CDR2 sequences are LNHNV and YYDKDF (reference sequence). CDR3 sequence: CATSILQNTRAYEQYF. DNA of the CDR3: TGTGCCACCAGCATCCTTCAAAACACTAGGGCCTACGAGCAGTACTTC. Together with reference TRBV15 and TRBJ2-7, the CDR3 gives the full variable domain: DAMVIQNPRYQVTQFGKPVTLSCSQTLNHNVMYWYQQKSSQAPKLLFHYYDKDFNNEADTPDNFQSRRPNTSFCFLDIRSPGLGDTAMYLCATSILQNTRAYEQYFGPGTRLTVT.

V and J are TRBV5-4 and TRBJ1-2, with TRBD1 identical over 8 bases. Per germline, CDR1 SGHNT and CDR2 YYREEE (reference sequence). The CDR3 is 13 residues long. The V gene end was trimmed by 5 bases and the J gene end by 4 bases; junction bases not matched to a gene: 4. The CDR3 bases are TGTGCCAGCAGTCTCGACAGGGGCTATGGCTACACCTTC. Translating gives CASSLDRGYGYTF.

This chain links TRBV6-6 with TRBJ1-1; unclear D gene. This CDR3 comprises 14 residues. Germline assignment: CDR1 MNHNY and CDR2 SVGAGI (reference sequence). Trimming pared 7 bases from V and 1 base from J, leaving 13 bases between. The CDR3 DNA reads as TGTGCCAGCATCTTGGACGGTCAGAACACTGAAGCTTTCTTT. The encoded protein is CASILDGQNTEAFF.

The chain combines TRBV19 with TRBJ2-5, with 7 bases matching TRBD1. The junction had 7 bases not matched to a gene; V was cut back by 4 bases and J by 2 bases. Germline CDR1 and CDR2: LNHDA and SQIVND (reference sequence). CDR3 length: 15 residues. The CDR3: CASSTTGAQQETQYF. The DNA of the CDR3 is TGTGCCAGTAGTACCACAGGGGCCCAACAAGAGACCCAGTACTTC.

CDR3 loop: CASSSTTPENTEAFF. CDR3 DNA: TGCGCCAGCAGCTCAACGACGCCAGAGAACACTGAAGCTTTCTTT. The genes are TRBV5-1 and TRBJ1-1; D uncertain. The CDR3 is 15 amino acids. Germline V gene data show CDR1 as SGHRS and CDR2 as YFSETQ. The ends were cut back, 3 bases at V and 1 base at J, with 13 bases in the middle. The whole variable domain, filled in from reference TRBV5-1 and TRBJ1-1, reads KAGVTQTPRYLIKTRGQQVTLSCSPISGHRSVSWYQQTPGQGLQFLFEYFSETQRNKGNFPGRFSGRQFSNSRSEMNVSTLELGDSALYLCASSSTTPENTEAFFGQGTRLTVV.

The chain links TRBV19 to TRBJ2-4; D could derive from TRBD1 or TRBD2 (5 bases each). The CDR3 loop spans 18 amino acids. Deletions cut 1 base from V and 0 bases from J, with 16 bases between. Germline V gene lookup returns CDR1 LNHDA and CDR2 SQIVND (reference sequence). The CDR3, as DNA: TGTGCCAGTAGTATAGGGTGGACGGGGCCCATAGCCAAAAACATTCAGTACTTC. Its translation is CASSIGWTGPIAKNIQYF. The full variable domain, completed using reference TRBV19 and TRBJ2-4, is DGGITQSPKYLFRKEGQNVTLSCEQNLNHDAMYWYRQDPGQGLRLIYYSQIVNDFQKGDIAEGYSVSREKKESFPLTVTSAQKNPTAFYLCASSIGWTGPIAKNIQYFGAGTRLSVL.

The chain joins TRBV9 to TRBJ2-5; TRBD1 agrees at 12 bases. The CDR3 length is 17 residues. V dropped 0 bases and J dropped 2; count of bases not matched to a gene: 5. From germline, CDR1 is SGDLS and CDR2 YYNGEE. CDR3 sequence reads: CASSVARDRGLQETQYF. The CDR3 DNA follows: TGTGCCAGCAGCGTAGCCCGGGACAGGGGGCTTCAAGAGACCCAGTACTTC.

CDR3 protein: CAISDQGHEQYF. CDR3 DNA: TGTGCCATCAGTGATCAGGGCCACGAGCAGTACTTC. The rearrangement uses TRBV10-3 and TRBJ2-7; TRBD1 is a possible D gene (5 bases). Trimming removed 3 bases from V and 5 bases from J, with 8 bases in between. This CDR3 comprises 12 residues. Germline CDR1 is ENHRY and CDR2 is SYGVKD.

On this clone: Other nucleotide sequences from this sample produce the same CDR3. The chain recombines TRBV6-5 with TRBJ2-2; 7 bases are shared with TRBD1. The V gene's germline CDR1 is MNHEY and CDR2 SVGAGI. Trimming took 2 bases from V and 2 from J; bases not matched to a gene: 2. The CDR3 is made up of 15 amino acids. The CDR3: CASSYGTVNTGELFF. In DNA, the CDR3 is TGTGCCAGCAGTTACGGGACAGTCAACACCGGGGAGCTGTTTTTT.

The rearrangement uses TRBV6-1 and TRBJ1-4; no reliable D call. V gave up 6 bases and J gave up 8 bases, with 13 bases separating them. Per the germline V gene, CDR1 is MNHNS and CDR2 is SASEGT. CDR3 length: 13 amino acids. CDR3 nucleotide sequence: TGTGCCAGCAGACCAGGCGTCAAAGAAAAACTGTTTTTT. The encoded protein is CASRPGVKEKLFF.

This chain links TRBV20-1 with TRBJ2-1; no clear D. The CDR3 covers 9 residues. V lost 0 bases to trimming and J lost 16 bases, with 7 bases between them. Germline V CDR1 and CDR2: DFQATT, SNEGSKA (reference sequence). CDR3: CSARDLRFF. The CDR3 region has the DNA TGCAGTGCTAGAGACCTTAGATTCTTC.

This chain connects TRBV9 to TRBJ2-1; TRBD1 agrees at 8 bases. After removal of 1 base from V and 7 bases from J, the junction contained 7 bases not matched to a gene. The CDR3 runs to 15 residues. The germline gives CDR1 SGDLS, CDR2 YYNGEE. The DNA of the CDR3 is TGTGCCAGCAGCGTAAGTTCAGGGGGCGGGAATGAGCAGTTCTTC. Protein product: CASSVSSGGGNEQFF.